One sample yielded the 22 T cell receptor beta chains listed below, sequenced in a study of cytomegalovirus exposure and HLA in healthy donors. Sequenced by immunoSEQ multiplex PCR; TCRdb stores in-frame clones only, minus some. The sample comprises approximately 270,000 clones, 70% to 90% of which are singletons, and around 1% rests with the top ten. Material for sequencing was PBMCs. These receptors originate from a woman between 18 and 30 years old in good health and CMV-seronegative.

CDR3 bases: TGTGCCAGCTTCGTATCGGACAGGGGAAGGGGGCAGCCCCAGCATTTT. Protein: CASFVSDRGRGQPQHF. The chain links TRBV11-3 to TRBJ1-5; 9 nucleotides agree with TRBD1. CDR3 size: 16 residues. Germline V CDR1 and CDR2: SGHNT, YENEEA. Trimming at V came to 8 bases and at J to 7 bases, leaving 15 bases not matched to a gene.

This clone was found once. This rearrangement joins TRBV19 to TRBJ2-7, with TRBD1 matching 7 bases. Germline-derived CDR1 and CDR2 are LNHDA and SQIVND (reference sequence). The CDR3 contains 15 residues. Trimming removed 5 bases from V and 0 bases from J; junction bases left unmatched: 7. The CDR3 reads CASSAGQDSSYEQYF. CDR3 bases: TGTGCCAGTAGTGCCGGACAGGACAGCTCCTACGAGCAGTACTTC.

J is TRBJ1-5 and V is TRBV29-1, with no clear D. The CDR3 spans 13 residues. The germline CDR1 and CDR2 sequences are SQVTM and ANQGSEA. The V and J ends lost 4 bases and 6 bases respectively, with 13 bases between them. CDR3 loop: CSVGGNAGQPQHF. The CDR3 bases are TGCAGCGTTGGAGGGAACGCGGGTCAGCCCCAGCATTTT.

This clone was detected once. The genes are TRBV30 and TRBJ1-5; 9 nucleotides line up with TRBD1. In germline, CDR1 is GTSNPN, CDR2 SVGIG (reference sequence). With 3 bases clipped from V and 0 bases from J, the junction kept 3 bases outside the gene matches. This CDR3 has 15 amino acids. The CDR3 is CAWSGTGYSNQPQHF. The CDR3 coding sequence is TGTGCCTGGAGCGGGACAGGGTATAGCAATCAGCCCCAGCATTTT.

CDR3 bases: TGCAGCGTGGGAAGAGCGGGAGACGAGCAGTACTTC. Protein product: CSVGRAGDEQYF. This chain links TRBV29-1 with TRBJ2-7; 8 bases are a match to TRBD2. V was clipped by 6 bases and J by 5 bases; unmatched bases: 6. The CDR3 runs 12 residues. CDR1 and CDR2 from the germline V gene are SQVTM and ANQGSEA.

V is TRBV19 and J is TRBJ2-1; the D gene is possibly TRBD2 (5 bases). Trimming took off 7 bases at V and 5 bases at J, with 15 bases between the two ends. Germline V gene sequence: CDR1 LNHDA, CDR2 SQIVND (reference sequence). There are 14 residues in the CDR3. The CDR3 DNA sequence: TGTGCCAGTACTGCGGGCCGGGGTAACAATGAGCAGTTCTTC. This sequence encodes CASTAGRGNNEQFF. Combining the CDR3 with reference TRBV19 and TRBJ2-1 gives the whole variable domain DGGITQSPKYLFRKEGQNVTLSCEQNLNHDAMYWYRQDPGQGLRLIYYSQIVNDFQKGDIAEGYSVSREKKESFPLTVTSAQKNPTAFYLCASTAGRGNNEQFFGPGTRLTVL.

The CDR3 DNA is TGTGCCAGCAGTCCCTGGCGGTCTGAGCAGTTCTTC. Its translation: CASSPWRSEQFF. The gene calls are TRBV7-2 and TRBJ2-1; D is ambiguous. The CDR3 is made up of 12 amino acids. Germline V lookup: CDR1 SGHTA, CDR2 FQGNSA. V lost 6 bases, J lost 9 bases, and 12 bases lay in between. The full variable domain, rest sourced from reference TRBV7-2 and TRBJ2-1, is GAGVSQSPSNKVTEKGKDVELRCDPISGHTALYWYRQSLGQGLEFLIYFQGNSAPDKSGLPSDRFSAERTGGSVSTLTIQRTQQEDSAVYLCASSPWRSEQFFGPGTRLTVL.

The chain couples TRBV7-2 to TRBJ2-5; tentative D call: TRBD1 (6 bases). Germline lookup yields CDR1 SGHTA and CDR2 FQGNSA. V lost 4 bases and J 1 base, leaving 10 bases between the germline ends. The CDR3 contains 14 residues. Here the CDR3 reads CASSYRVAQETQYF. The CDR3 DNA follows: TGTGCCAGCAGCTACAGGGTTGCCCAAGAGACCCAGTACTTC.

The chain joins TRBV7-2 to TRBJ2-1, with D hard to call. This CDR3 contains 15 residues. Germline-derived CDR1 and CDR2 are SGHTA and FQGNSA. V was clipped by 4 bases and J by 6 bases, with 16 bases between them. The CDR3 region has the DNA TGTGCCAGCAGCTCCCATGCGGCCGAGAGCAATGAGCAGTTCTTC. Translation: CASSSHAAESNEQFF.

This clone was seen many times. The chain recombines TRBV7-9 with TRBJ1-6; 7 nucleotides agree with TRBD1. Germline trimming cut 5 bases from V and 6 bases from J; bases unmatched to any gene: 4. This CDR3 has 14 residues. In germline, CDR1 is SEHNR, CDR2 FQNEAQ (reference sequence). This CDR3 is CASSAGQLNSPLHF. The CDR3 DNA follows: TGTGCCAGCAGCGCGGGACAGCTTAATTCACCCCTCCACTTT.

The gene calls are TRBV25-1 and TRBJ1-1; D not certain. With 4 bases removed from V and 1 base from J, the gap between germline ends came to 7 bases. Per germline, CDR1 MGHDK and CDR2 SYGVNS. The CDR3 covers 13 residues. CDR3 bases: TGTGCCAGCAGTGGGCAGAAGAACACTGAAGCTTTCTTT. This encodes CASSGQKNTEAFF.

The table lists this clone with a count of one. The V call is TRBV7-2, the J call TRBJ1-1; D remains unclear. The length of the CDR3 is 13 residues. CDR1 and CDR2 (germline): SGHTA, FQGNSA. V was trimmed by 6 bases and J by 11 bases, leaving 19 bases between them. The chain's CDR3 is CASRVTWGVEAFF. In DNA, the CDR3 is TGTGCCAGCAGAGTTACGTGGGGAGTAGAGGCTTTCTTT.

The V gene is TRBV19, the J gene TRBJ2-3; D gene ambiguous. Per the germline V gene, CDR1 is LNHDA and CDR2 is SQIVND (reference sequence). Trimming shortened V by 4 bases and J by 7 bases, and 9 bases separated the two germline ends. This CDR3 is 12 amino acids long. CDR3 in amino acids: CASSTTENTQYF. In nucleotides, the CDR3 is TGTGCCAGTAGTACTACAGAAAATACGCAGTATTTT.

For the CDR3, the DNA is TGTGCCTGGGCCGATAGCGGGAATTACAATGAGCAGTTCTTC. It encodes CAWADSGNYNEQFF. This sequence joins TRBV30 and TRBJ2-1; 8 bases fit TRBD2. Germline trimming cut 5 bases from V and 4 bases from J; bases unmatched to any gene: 7. The CDR3 covers 14 residues. Germline V lookup: CDR1 GTSNPN, CDR2 SVGIG (reference sequence).

The rearrangement links TRBV5-1 to TRBJ2-2; D is ambiguous. V shed 4 bases and J shed 1 base, with 11 bases lying between them. This CDR3 spans 15 amino acids. Germline V gene data show CDR1 as SGHRS and CDR2 as YFSETQ. CDR3 loop: CASSVDKLNTGELFF. DNA of the CDR3: TGCGCCAGCAGCGTTGACAAGCTGAACACCGGGGAGCTGTTTTTT.

This clone was seen a few times. The chain has TRBV9 and TRBJ1-1; weak D call: TRBD1 (6 bases). The germline V and J ends were trimmed by 4 bases and 9 bases, with 16 bases remaining between them. CDR1 SGDLS and CDR2 YYNGEE come from the germline V gene. The length of the CDR3 is 13 residues. The CDR3 region has the DNA TGTGCCAGCAGCCCCCAGGGACACCTTCAAGCTTTCTTT. It encodes CASSPQGHLQAFF.

This chain joins TRBV30 and TRBJ2-7, with 8 bases lining up with TRBD1. The CDR3 extends over 11 amino acids. Germline V gene data show CDR1 as GTSNPN and CDR2 as SVGIG (reference sequence). Unmatched junction bases numbered 1, after V lost 3 bases and J lost 6 bases. As DNA, the CDR3 is TGTGCCTGGAGGACAGGGGTCGAGCAGTACTTC. This sequence encodes CAWRTGVEQYF.

The chain employs TRBV2 and TRBJ2-4, with D perhaps matching TRBD1 (6 bases). The germline V and J ends were trimmed by 7 bases and 0 bases, with 22 bases remaining between them. CDR1 is SNHLY, CDR2 FYNNEI, per germline. This CDR3 contains 18 residues. CDR3 sequence reads: CASTVAYRTDRAKNIQYF. CDR3 nucleotide sequence: TGTGCCAGCACCGTTGCATACCGGACAGATAGAGCCAAAAACATTCAGTACTTC.

The genes are TRBV28 and TRBJ1-2; D perhaps matches TRBD1 (5 bases). Germline assignment: CDR1 MDHEN and CDR2 SYDVKM. The CDR3 sequence is 15 residues long. V dropped 2 bases and J dropped 1 base, with 11 bases sitting between them. The CDR3 reads CASSLSQGGNYGYTF. The CDR3 coding sequence is TGTGCCAGCAGTTTAAGCCAGGGAGGTAACTATGGCTACACCTTC.

This clone came up a few times. The V call is TRBV27, the J call TRBJ1-5; 8 positions agree with TRBD1. Looked up from germline, CDR1 is MNHEY and CDR2 is SMNVEV (reference sequence). V gave up 5 bases and J gave up 4 bases; unmatched junction bases: 10. CDR3 length: 16 amino acids. As DNA, the CDR3 is TGTGCCAGCAGTCCGTCGGACAGGGATAGAAATCAGCCCCAGCATTTT. This codes for CASSPSDRDRNQPQHF.

This clone was seen just once. Other DNA sequences in this sample translate to the same CDR3. V usage is TRBV5-1 and J usage is TRBJ2-5; TRBD1 matches at 8 bases. The CDR3 spans 15 residues. CDR1 and CDR2 (germline): SGHRS, YFSETQ. V gave up 4 bases and J gave up 2 bases; unmatched junction bases: 7. CDR3 coding DNA: TGCGCCAGCAGCCCCGGACAGGGCCCTCAAGAGACCCAGTACTTC. It encodes CASSPGQGPQETQYF.

The chain carries TRBV6-5 and TRBJ2-1; 7 bases are a match to TRBD1. Trimming took 4 bases from V and 6 from J; bases not matched to a gene: 9. The CDR3 runs to 15 residues. Germline CDR1 is MNHEY and CDR2 is SVGAGI. The CDR3: CASSSLGQPLNEQFF. The CDR3 nucleotides read TGTGCCAGCAGTTCCCTGGGACAGCCTCTCAATGAGCAGTTCTTC.